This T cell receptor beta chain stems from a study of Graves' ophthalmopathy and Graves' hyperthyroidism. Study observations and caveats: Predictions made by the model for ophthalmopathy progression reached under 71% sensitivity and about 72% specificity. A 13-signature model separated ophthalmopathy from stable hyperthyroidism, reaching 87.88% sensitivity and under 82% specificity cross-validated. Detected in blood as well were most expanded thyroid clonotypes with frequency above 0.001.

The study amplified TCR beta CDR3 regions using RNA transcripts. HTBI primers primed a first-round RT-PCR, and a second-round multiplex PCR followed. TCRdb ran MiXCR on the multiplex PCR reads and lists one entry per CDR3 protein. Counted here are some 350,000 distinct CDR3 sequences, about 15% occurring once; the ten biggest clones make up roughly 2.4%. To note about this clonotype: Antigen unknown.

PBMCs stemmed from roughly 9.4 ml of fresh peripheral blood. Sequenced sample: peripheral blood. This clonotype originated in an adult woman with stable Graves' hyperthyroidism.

The CDR3 here is CSARDGWSQPQHF. Written as DNA, the CDR3 is TGCAGTGCTAGAGATGGATGGAGTCAGCCCCAGCATTTT. The chain recombines TRBV20-1 with TRBJ1-5, with D hard to call. CDR1 and CDR2 (germline): DFQATT, SNEGSKA (reference sequence). V was clipped by 0 bases and J by 6 bases, with 9 bases between them. The length of the CDR3 is 13 residues.